A selection of T cell receptor beta chains follows, all from one sample in a study of blood T cell repertoires in COVID-19. Clones were sequenced by immunoSEQ multiplex PCR, and TCRdb holds only the in-frame ones, with some missing. The sample contains some 270,000 clones, roughly nine tenths of which appear only once. Sequenced input: peripheral blood. These receptors were collected from a man between 50 and 59 years old with acute or convalescent COVID-19. Both conserved end residues are part of each CDR3. The D gene is left open where the match is weak. The listing skips clone size in some rows; elsewhere it reads once, few, many or a size class.

cdr3_nt: TGTGCCAGCAGCCCCGGGACTAGCGGCACAGATACGCAGTATTTT; cdr3_aa: CASSPGTSGTDTQYF; j_call: TRBJ2-3; v_call: TRBV11-3; d_call: TRBD2; clone_size: .
cdr3_nt: TGTGCTAGTGGTGCGACAGGTGAAAAACTGTTTTTT; cdr3_aa: CASGATGEKLFF; j_call: TRBJ1-4; v_call: TRBV12-5; d_call: .; clone_size: .
cdr3_nt: TGCGCCAGCAGCCAAGTTGACGGAGATAAGACTGAAGCTTTCTTT; cdr3_aa: CASSQVDGDKTEAFF; j_call: TRBJ1-1; v_call: TRBV4-1; d_call: .; clone_size: .
cdr3_nt: TGTGCCAGTAGTATAGGTTCCGGGACTTACGAGCAGTACTTC; cdr3_aa: CASSIGSGTYEQYF; j_call: TRBJ2-7; v_call: TRBV19; d_call: .; clone_size: many
cdr3_nt: TGTGCCAGCAGCCAAAGTTACAGGGGCACTGAAGCTTTCTTT; cdr3_aa: CASSQSYRGTEAFF; j_call: TRBJ1-1; v_call: TRBV3-1/TRBV3-2; d_call: TRBD1; clone_size: .
cdr3_nt: TGTGCCAGCAGCTCCCTCCCGGGTAGCGGGGGGCCGAGCTCCTACAATGAGCAGTTCTTC; cdr3_aa: CASSSLPGSGGPSSYNEQFF; j_call: TRBJ2-1; v_call: TRBV7-3; d_call: TRBD2; clone_size: .
cdr3_nt: TGTGCCAGCAGTTACCACTCCTCGGACTATGGCTACACCTTC; cdr3_aa: CASSYHSSDYGYTF; j_call: TRBJ1-2; v_call: TRBV6-5; d_call: .; clone_size: .
cdr3_nt: TGTGCCAGTAGTCGTGGCGGGGGGACCGAGACCCAGTACTTC; cdr3_aa: CASSRGGGTETQYF; j_call: TRBJ2-5; v_call: TRBV19; d_call: TRBD2; clone_size: .
cdr3_nt: TGTGCCAGCAGCGAGACCCGACAGTATGGCTACACCTTC; cdr3_aa: CASSETRQYGYTF; j_call: TRBJ1-2; v_call: TRBV7-3; d_call: .; clone_size: .
cdr3_nt: TGTGCCTGGAGTAACCACAGGCTACTGGACTATGGCTACACCTTC; cdr3_aa: CAWSNHRLLDYGYTF; j_call: TRBJ1-2; v_call: TRBV30; d_call: .; clone_size: .
cdr3_nt: TGTGCCAGCTCACGCGACTGGAAAGAGACCCAGTACTTC; cdr3_aa: CASSRDWKETQYF; j_call: TRBJ2-5; v_call: TRBV18; d_call: .; clone_size: .
cdr3_nt: TGTGCCAGCAGCCAACAGGGGGCAGCCGAGGAGACCCAGTACTTC; cdr3_aa: CASSQQGAAEETQYF; j_call: TRBJ2-5; v_call: TRBV2; d_call: TRBD1; clone_size: .
cdr3_nt: TGTGCCAGCAGTGGTGGGCTAGCGGGGGCCACAGATACGCAGTATTTT; cdr3_aa: CASSGGLAGATDTQYF; j_call: TRBJ2-3; v_call: TRBV2; d_call: TRBD2; clone_size: .
cdr3_nt: TGCGCCAGCAGCGGGGGACAGGGGGCCCTTGAAAAACTGTTTTTT; cdr3_aa: CASSGGQGALEKLFF; j_call: TRBJ1-4; v_call: TRBV5-1; d_call: TRBD1; clone_size: .
cdr3_nt: TGTGCCAGCAGTTACGGCGGCTACCCTGGGAGGCAGTATTTT; cdr3_aa: CASSYGGYPGRQYF; j_call: TRBJ2-3; v_call: TRBV6-5; d_call: .; clone_size: .
cdr3_nt: TGTGCCATCAGTGAAACAGGGGGAAATTCACCCCTCCACTTT; cdr3_aa: CAISETGGNSPLHF; j_call: TRBJ1-6; v_call: TRBV10-3; d_call: TRBD1; clone_size: .
cdr3_nt: TGTGCCAGCAGCAGGGACAGGGCTGGAAACACCATATATTTT; cdr3_aa: CASSRDRAGNTIYF; j_call: TRBJ1-3; v_call: TRBV2; d_call: TRBD1; clone_size: .
cdr3_nt: TGTGCCAGCAGCAAGGCCGGACAGGGCAGTGTGTACGAGCAGTACTTC; cdr3_aa: CASSKAGQGSVYEQYF; j_call: TRBJ2-7; v_call: TRBV3-1/TRBV3-2; d_call: TRBD1; clone_size: once
cdr3_nt: TGTGCCAGCAACCTAGAGGGGGAACTCTACAATGAGCAGTTCTTC; cdr3_aa: CASNLEGELYNEQFF; j_call: TRBJ2-1; v_call: TRBV9; d_call: .; clone_size: .
cdr3_nt: TGTGCCAGCAGCTTAACAGGAAATAGCAATCAGCCCCAGCATTTT; cdr3_aa: CASSLTGNSNQPQHF; j_call: TRBJ1-5; v_call: TRBV7-9; d_call: .; clone_size: .
cdr3_nt: TGTGCCAGCAGTTACACGACTAGCGGGGGAACGGGGGAGCAGTACTTC; cdr3_aa: CASSYTTSGGTGEQYF; j_call: TRBJ2-7; v_call: TRBV6-6; d_call: TRBD2; clone_size: .
cdr3_nt: TGCGCCAGCAGTAAACGACAGGTACCAGATACGCAGTATTTT; cdr3_aa: CASSKRQVPDTQYF; j_call: TRBJ2-3; v_call: TRBV5-1; d_call: .; clone_size: .
cdr3_nt: TGCGCCAGCAGCTCCGACCCTAGACAGTTGAACACTGAAGCTTTCTTT; cdr3_aa: CASSSDPRQLNTEAFF; j_call: TRBJ1-1; v_call: TRBV5-1; d_call: .; clone_size: .